This T cell receptor beta chain stems from a study of blood T cell repertoires in COVID-19. Whole-study context: Sources were T cells, B-cell-depleted T cells, or PBMCs; the material itself was cDNA or gDNA.

Assay: immunoSEQ multiplex PCR; the TCRdb copy retains only in-frame clones and omits some. The sample carries about 270,000 clones, just under 90% recorded once. The age range of participants was about 18 to 95 years, with residence in under 30 US areas. All recovered Cohort 3 donors got two negative PCRs, got clearance, or saw symptom resolution. Sequenced input: PBMCs or T cells enriched from blood (not recorded which). The TCR sequence derives from a woman in her sixties who had recovered from COVID-19.

The DNA for the CDR3 is TGTGCCAGCAGCCCCCGGGAGGGGGGTGAAGCTTTCTTT. It codes for CASSPREGGEAFF. The J gene is TRBJ1-1, the V gene TRBV11-3; D may be TRBD1 (6 bases). CDR1 and CDR2 from the germline V gene are SGHNT and YENEEA. The ends were cut back, 5 bases at V and 7 bases at J, with 14 bases in the middle. The CDR3 loop spans 13 amino acids.